The table lists the clone carrying this T cell receptor (beta chain) with a few counts. CD8+ and CD4+ T cells from blood underwent TCR beta sequencing, which was carried out in a high-throughput format. V shed 1 base and J 6 bases; nucleotides not matched to a gene: 1. The CDR3 has 14 residues. Germline CDR1 reads SGHAT; CDR2 reads FQNNGV. The sample belongs to a study of CD8 T cells in Susac syndrome. Roughly 0.45 to 1 ug RNA was reverse transcribed with random hexamers. Using its own MiXCR run on the immunoSEQ multiplex PCR reads, TCRdb lists one record per CDR3 protein. This table holds some 260,000 distinct CDR3 sequences, more than 75% found once.

The source is a human donor with multiple sclerosis. The specimen was CD8+ T cells from PBMCs. The J gene is TRBJ2-7, the V gene TRBV11-2, with 12 bases fitting TRBD2. The CDR3 DNA sequence: TGTGCCAGCAGCTTAGTGACTAGCGGGAGCGAGCAGTACTTC. Translation: CASSLVTSGSEQYF.